The clone carrying this T cell receptor beta chain turned up a few times. With V trimmed by 3 bases and J by 2 bases, 1 base remained unmatched. This CDR3 has 15 residues. The data originate from a study of T-cell memory formation after mild COVID-19. TCRdb passed the 5' RACE reads through MiXCR, listing each CDR3 protein once. This table has hundreds of thousands of distinct CDR3 sequences, less than 25% appearing once. The chain employs TRBV12-3 or TRBV12-4 and TRBJ2-3, with TRBD2 identical over 11 bases. The sample taken for sequencing was PBMCs or a T cell subset sorted from them (not recorded which). The source of this sequence is an adult woman who had mild COVID-19 (a few samples of this study predate the infection). Cell type and time point are not known. The CDR3 region is CASSLTSGTTDTQYF. In nucleotides, the CDR3 is TGTGCCAGCAGTTTGACTAGCGGGACCACAGATACGCAGTATTTT.